The 14 T cell receptor beta chains given below trace back to one sample, sequenced in a study of blood T cells in healthy people across ages. A second about 7 to 11 cycle PCR used barcoded and J-beta primers. One entry per CDR3 protein, called by TCRdb with MiXCR from the 5' RACE reads. The data hold over a million distinct CDR3 sequences, with 59% observed a single time. Sample: blood. The receptors were sampled from a man aged 18 to 30 in good health.

This clonotype was found a few times. V is TRBV20-1 and J is TRBJ2-5; D not certain. Germline CDR1 DFQATT, CDR2 SNEGSKA (reference sequence). The CDR3 has 15 residues. V was cut by 5 bases and J by 0 bases, with 16 bases left in between. The CDR3 coding sequence is TGCAGTGCTCAACCCCTTCTGGAGCACCAAGAGACCCAGTACTTC. Translated, it gives CSAQPLLEHQETQYF.

The chain employs TRBV7-2 and TRBJ2-7, with TRBD2 matching over 7 bases. Near its end, the DNA agrees better with TRBJ2-5, so the J call may be wrong. Germline CDR1 is SGHTA and CDR2 is FQGNSA. The CDR3 runs 12 residues. The CDR3 is CASSLLAPTQYF. DNA of the CDR3: TGTGCCAGCAGCCTACTAGCGCCGACCCAGTACTTC.

V usage is TRBV4-2 and J usage is TRBJ2-1; a possible D gene is TRBD2 (6 bases). The J call may not be correct, given that the DNA end is closer to TRBJ2-7. The CDR3 loop spans 14 amino acids. The V gene's germline CDR1 is LGHNA and CDR2 YNFKEQ. The CDR3 region has the DNA TGTGCCAGCAGCCACCGACGGGGGTACAATGAGCAGTACTTC. It specifies CASSHRRGYNEQYF.

This clonotype has a handful of counts. The CDR3 coding sequence is TGTGCCATCAGCAGGGACAGCGTCACAGATACGCAGTATTTT. Amino acids: CAISRDSVTDTQYF. The chain employs TRBV10-3 and TRBJ2-3; 7 bases are shared with TRBD1. The CDR3 extends over 14 amino acids. V was pared by 6 bases and J by 2 bases, with 5 bases of the junction left unmatched. The germline gives CDR1 ENHRY, CDR2 SYGVKD.

The rearrangement uses TRBV12-3 or TRBV12-4 and TRBJ2-7, with D tentatively TRBD1 (5 bases). The length of the CDR3 is 17 residues. V was trimmed by 5 bases and J by 4 bases, leaving 24 bases between them. The CDR3 protein is CASSTQTDPNIPYEQYF. CDR3 DNA: TGTGCCAGCAGTACCCAGACAGACCCAAATATCCCTTACGAGCAGTACTTC.

The V and J genes are TRBV29-1 and TRBJ2-5; 12 nucleotides match TRBD1. The CDR3 has 15 residues. CDR1 and CDR2 from the germline V gene are SQVTM and ANQGSEA. V gave up 6 bases and J gave up 5 bases; unmatched junction bases: 10. CDR3 nucleotides: TGCAGCGTCGGTATGGGACAGGGGGCGGCTGAGACCCAGTACTTC. It is translated as CSVGMGQGAAETQYF. The full variable domain, its missing parts supplied by reference TRBV29-1 and TRBJ2-5, is SAVISQKPSRDICQRGTSLTIQCQVDSQVTMMFWYRQQPGQSLTLIATANQGSEATYESGFVIDKFPISRPNLTFSTLTVSNMSPEDSSIYLCSVGMGQGAAETQYFGPGTRLLVL.

This clonotype was seen a handful of times. This chain joins TRBV5-6 and TRBJ2-1; TRBD2 aligns across 8 bases. The CDR3 runs to 19 residues. The trim removed 4 bases at V and 4 bases at J, leaving 19 bases unmatched. In germline, CDR1 is SGHDT, CDR2 YYEEEE. CDR3 sequence reads: CASSRTVSRGATYYNEQFF. The CDR3 bases are TGTGCCAGCAGCAGGACCGTCTCGCGGGGGGCTACCTATTACAATGAGCAGTTCTTC. The variable domain in full, with the rest retrieved from reference TRBV5-6 and TRBJ2-1, is DAGVTQSPTHLIKTRGQQVTLRCSPKSGHDTVSWYQQALGQGPQFIFQYYEEEERQRGNFPDRFSGHQFPNYSSELNVNALLLGDSALYLCASSRTVSRGATYYNEQFFGPGTRLTVL.

The chain couples TRBV7-2 to TRBJ2-5, with D tentatively TRBD2 (5 bases). CDR1 and CDR2 from the germline V gene are SGHTA and FQGNSA. The CDR3 is 16 amino acids. The V gene lost 1 base and the J gene lost 6 bases, with 18 bases spanning the gap. The CDR3, as DNA: TGTGCCAGCAGCTTAGGCGGGTGGCAGAGTAGGCAGACCCAGTACTTC. Translated: CASSLGGWQSRQTQYF.

V is TRBV7-8 and J is TRBJ2-1, with a tentative D call TRBD1 (6 bases). The V gene's germline CDR1 is SGHVS and CDR2 FQNEAQ. There are 14 residues in the CDR3. The ends were cut back, 3 bases at V and 3 bases at J, with 9 bases in the middle. Written as DNA, the CDR3 is TGTGCCAGCAGCTTGACAGGTCACTACAATGAGCAGTTCTTC. Its protein is CASSLTGHYNEQFF. Combining the CDR3 with reference TRBV7-8 and TRBJ2-1 gives the whole variable domain GAGVSQSPRYKVAKRGQDVALRCDPISGHVSLFWYQQALGQGPEFLTYFQNEAQLDKSGLPSDRFFAERPEGSVSTLKIQRTQQEDSAVYLCASSLTGHYNEQFFGPGTRLTVL.

CDR3 in amino acids: CSARGLETQYF. DNA for the CDR3: TGCAGTGCTAGAGGGCTGGAGACCCAGTACTTC. The genes are TRBV20-1 and TRBJ2-5; the D is unclear. The CDR3 covers 11 residues. Trimming took 1 base from V and 5 from J, leaving 5 bases between them. Germline CDR1 is DFQATT and CDR2 is SNEGSKA (reference sequence).

On this clonotype itself: The junction departs from germline at one end; a sequencing error may be responsible. The rearrangement joins TRBV14 to TRBJ2-5; 10 positions agree with TRBD1. The J call is doubtful: the DNA matches TRBJ2-7 better. CDR3 size: 15 residues. Germline CDR1 SGHDN, CDR2 FVKESK. The CDR3 nucleotides are TGTACCAGCAGCCGAAGGGACAGGGGTGGATACGAGCAGTACTTC. Protein: CTSSRRDRGGYEQYF.

This chain connects TRBV2 to TRBJ2-1, with D perhaps matching TRBD2 (6 bases). In germline, CDR1 is SNHLY, CDR2 FYNNEI. V was clipped by 7 bases and J by 4 bases, with 11 bases between them. The CDR3 is 13 amino acids. Here the CDR3 reads CASTQEGYNEQFF. In DNA, the CDR3 is TGTGCCAGCACCCAGGAGGGATACAATGAGCAGTTCTTC.

This chain joins TRBV7-2 and TRBJ2-3; 9 nucleotides agree with TRBD2. The CDR3 has 15 amino acids. Looked up from germline, CDR1 is SGHTA and CDR2 is FQGNSA. The junction had 7 bases not matched to a gene; V was cut back by 5 bases and J by 4 bases. CDR3 protein: CASSASGRYPDTQYF. As DNA, the CDR3 is TGTGCCAGCAGCGCCAGCGGGAGGTACCCAGATACGCAGTATTTT.

The sample holds one count of this clonotype. The V call is TRBV20-1, the J call TRBJ2-1; 9 bases map to TRBD2. The CDR3 loop spans 12 amino acids. Per germline, CDR1 DFQATT and CDR2 SNEGSKA (reference sequence). V trimming: 7 bases; J trimming: 4 bases; junction bases outside the gene matches: 2. This chain's CDR3 is CSGRGGYNEQFF. The CDR3 bases are TGCAGTGGGCGGGGGGGGTACAATGAGCAGTTCTTC.